This T cell receptor beta chain was identified during a study of blood T cell repertoires in COVID-19. Study as a whole: Sources were T cells, B-cell-depleted T cells, or PBMCs; the material itself was cDNA or gDNA.

This clone was picked up one time. CDR1 and CDR2 (germline): SGHDT, YYEEEE. This CDR3 comprises 16 residues. The V gene lost 1 base and the J gene lost 3 bases, with 13 bases spanning the gap. Original processing methods: Amplified reference gene primers provided the basis for estimating nucleated cell counts. Clones were sequenced by immunoSEQ multiplex PCR, and TCRdb holds only the in-frame ones, with some missing. That table supplies the V and J calls and clone size; D and trimming were determined from the DNA. Altogether about 75,000 clones are present, around 74% being singletons, with the ten largest covering less than 5.5%.

This receptor was obtained from a woman aged 80 or over with active or convalescent COVID-19. Input material: peripheral blood. The chain carries TRBV5-6 and TRBJ2-2; D may be TRBD2 (6 bases). The CDR3 spells CASSLMTGLHTGELFF. The CDR3 DNA reads TGTGCCAGCAGCTTGATGACGGGACTGCACACCGGGGAGCTGTTTTTT.